This T cell receptor beta chain was sequenced during a study of T-cell reconstitution after alpha-beta-depleted transplantation in children. The germline V gene has CDR1 DFQATT and CDR2 SNEGSKA (reference sequence). The V gene lost 6 bases and the J gene lost 3 bases, with 21 bases spanning the gap. This CDR3 has 15 amino acids. Library preparation (for TCRbeta) was performed with unique molecular identifiers. TCRdb reanalysed the PCR reads using MiXCR and keeps one entry per CDR3 protein. This table has around 140,000 distinct CDR3 sequences, 8% to 10% appearing once. This clonotype was counted at least ten times. Its specificity is unknown. General study findings and limits: Hyperexpanded clones declined; after one year, newly produced T cells mostly supplied diversity. Surviving thymic progenitors and recipient T cells were the source of high TCRbeta diversity at day 60 in some patients. Reportedly, only several hundred clones from non-depleted graft cells drove alpha-beta T-cell counts at about two months.

V is TRBV20-1 and J is TRBJ2-7; possibly TRBD2 for D (6 bases). This TCR was recovered from a female patient aged 2-15 years who had a stem cell transplant for congenital amegakaryocytic thrombocytopenia, so the T cells may come from the graft donor. This specimen was PBMCs, mostly from graft donor cells, taken 180 days after TCRalphabeta/CD19-depleted stem cell transplant. The CDR3 here is CSATWGVEKSYEQYF. CDR3 sequence (DNA): TGCAGTGCAACGTGGGGGGTAGAGAAAAGCTACGAGCAGTACTTC.